These 26 T cell receptor beta chains came from one sample sequenced in a study of blood T cell repertoires in COVID-19. Clones were read by immunoSEQ multiplex PCR, and TCRdb kept only the in-frame ones, dropping some. This sample carries roughly 70,000 clones, about 91% of them seen once, and the ten largest clones take less than 15%. The source material was peripheral blood. All receptors come from a human donor with active COVID-19. The donor label of this sample is uncertain.

CDR3 sequence: CASRRTASSYEQYF. In DNA form, the CDR3 reads TGTGCCAGCAGGAGGACAGCCAGCTCCTACGAGCAGTACTTC. The genes are TRBV6-6 and TRBJ2-7; possibly TRBD1 for D (6 bases). V was clipped by 6 bases and J by 0 bases, with 12 bases between them. The CDR3 is made up of 14 amino acids. Germline values: CDR1 MNHNY, CDR2 SVGAGI (reference sequence).

The chain couples TRBV18 to TRBJ2-7; no clear D gene. The CDR3 spans 12 residues. Per germline, CDR1 KGHSH and CDR2 LQKENI. Trimming took 3 bases from V and 0 from J, leaving 3 bases between them. The CDR3: CASSPASYEQYF. For the CDR3, the DNA is TGTGCCAGCTCACCGGCCTCCTACGAGCAGTACTTC. Drawing the rest from reference TRBV18 and TRBJ2-7, the complete variable domain is NAGVMQNPRHLVRRRGQEARLRCSPMKGHSHVYWYRQLPEEGLKFMVYLQKENIIDESGMPKERFSAEFPKEGPSILRIQQVVRGDSAAYFCASSPASYEQYFGPGTRLTVT.

This chain uses TRBV18 with TRBJ1-2, with D perhaps TRBD1 (6 bases). The CDR3 extends over 17 amino acids. The germline V gene has CDR1 KGHSH and CDR2 LQKENI. Trimming cost V 0 bases and J 1 base, with 15 bases left between them. CDR3: CASSPPEQGKVNYGYTF. Written as DNA, the CDR3 is TGTGCCAGCTCACCACCGGAGCAGGGGAAGGTTAACTATGGCTACACCTTC. Using reference TRBV18 and TRBJ1-2 for the parts outside the CDR3, the full variable domain is NAGVMQNPRHLVRRRGQEARLRCSPMKGHSHVYWYRQLPEEGLKFMVYLQKENIIDESGMPKERFSAEFPKEGPSILRIQQVVRGDSAAYFCASSPPEQGKVNYGYTFGSGTRLTVV.

The chain couples TRBV19 to TRBJ2-7, with 7 bases fitting TRBD2. The germline V gene has CDR1 LNHDA and CDR2 SQIVND (reference sequence). With 10 bases clipped from V and 4 bases from J, the junction kept 10 bases outside the gene matches. The CDR3 is 13 residues long. In DNA form, the CDR3 reads TGTGCCACCTCGACGGGGGGTTGGTACGAGCAGTACTTC. Protein: CATSTGGWYEQYF.

This chain links TRBV3-1 (or the pseudogene TRBV3-2) with TRBJ2-1; 13 bases map to TRBD2. The ends lost 4 bases at V and 8 bases at J; junction bases unmatched: 8. This CDR3 region has 16 residues. In germline, CDR1 is LGHDT, CDR2 YNNKEL (reference sequence). The CDR3 DNA reads TGTGCCAGCAGCCCCTGGACTAGCGGGAGAACGGATGAGCAGTTCTTC. Amino acids: CASSPWTSGRTDEQFF.

This chain uses TRBV11-3 with TRBJ2-5; the match to TRBD2 covers 13 bases. Germline lookup yields CDR1 SGHNT and CDR2 YENEEA. This CDR3 has 18 amino acids. V shed 1 base and J 1 base; nucleotides not matched to a gene: 6. CDR3 coding DNA: TGTGCCAGCAGCTTAGTCGGGACTAGCGGGACCTTCCAAGAGACCCAGTACTTC. It specifies CASSLVGTSGTFQETQYF.

The chain combines TRBV18 with TRBJ2-1; 9 bases are a match to TRBD2. This CDR3 has 15 residues. Germline V CDR1 and CDR2: KGHSH, LQKENI. V gave up 2 bases and J gave up 5 bases; unmatched junction bases: 4. DNA of the CDR3: TGTGCCAGCTCACCAACAGCGGGAGGTAACAATGAGCAGTTCTTC. Protein product: CASSPTAGGNNEQFF.

The gene calls are TRBV6-2 or TRBV6-3 and TRBJ1-1; weak D call: TRBD1 (5 bases). This CDR3 contains 12 residues. In germline, CDR1 is MNHEY, CDR2 SVGEGT. The V end lost 6 bases, the J end lost 8 bases, and 13 bases lay between the germline ends. The CDR3, as DNA: TGTGCCAGCAGCCTCGGACAATTGGAAGCTTTCTTT. Its protein product is CASSLGQLEAFF.

The genes are TRBV4-1 and TRBJ1-6; D might be TRBD1 (6 bases). The CDR3 runs to 14 residues. Germline CDR1 MGHRA, CDR2 YSYEKL. Trimming shortened V by 1 base and J by 13 bases, and 14 bases separated the two germline ends. The CDR3 sequence is CASSQAAGEYPLHF. DNA for the CDR3: TGCGCCAGCAGCCAAGCGGCAGGGGAGTACCCCCTCCACTTT.

The chain joins TRBV4-3 to TRBJ2-6; a possible D gene is TRBD1 (5 bases). Germline lookup yields CDR1 LGHNA and CDR2 YSLEER. The CDR3 totals 18 residues. V was cut by 1 base and J by 1 base, with 14 bases left in between. The CDR3 region is CASSQASDSQSGANVLTF. The DNA for the CDR3 is TGCGCCAGCAGCCAAGCAAGTGACAGCCAATCTGGGGCCAACGTCCTGACTTTC.

The V and J genes are TRBV7-2 and TRBJ1-2; D is ambiguous. CDR1 is SGHTA, CDR2 FQGNSA, per germline. The CDR3 is 12 amino acids. The V end lost 0 bases, the J end lost 4 bases, and 3 bases lay between the germline ends. Here the CDR3 DNA reads TGTGCCAGCAGCTTAGCGGCCTATGGCTACACCTTC. Protein sequence: CASSLAAYGYTF.

The chain joins TRBV15 to TRBJ1-1, with 8 bases that match TRBD1. CDR1 LNHNV and CDR2 YYDKDF come from the germline V gene (reference sequence). This CDR3 has 14 residues. With V trimmed by 5 bases and J by 1 base, 3 bases remained unmatched. CDR3 DNA: TGTGCCACCAGCGGACAGGGACGGAACACTGAAGCTTTCTTT. Translation: CATSGQGRNTEAFF.

The genes are TRBV7-2 and TRBJ2-3; D may be TRBD2 (6 bases). V was pared by 2 bases and J by 2 bases, with 11 bases between. The CDR3 consists of 15 residues. Germline CDR1 reads SGHTA; CDR2 reads FQGNSA. CDR3 nucleotides: TGTGCCAGCAGCTTATGGCTAGCGTTCACAGATACGCAGTATTTT. This encodes CASSLWLAFTDTQYF.

The genes are TRBV2 and TRBJ2-2; 9 nucleotides line up with TRBD1. The length of the CDR3 is 14 residues. Germline V gives CDR1 SNHLY, CDR2 FYNNEI. J was trimmed by 3 bases and V by 5 bases; bases with no gene match: 1. The chain's CDR3 is CASSWDRDTGELFF. The CDR3 DNA is TGTGCCAGCAGTTGGGACAGGGACACCGGGGAGCTGTTTTTT.

CDR3 DNA: TGTGCCAGCAGCAAATTACCGAGAAATGAAAAACTGTTTTTT. Amino acids: CASSKLPRNEKLFF. This chain connects TRBV28 to TRBJ1-4; D is ambiguous. The CDR3 spans 14 residues. Germline V CDR1 and CDR2: MDHEN, SYDVKM. Trimming stripped 6 bases from V and 5 bases from J, with 13 bases between.

The chain combines TRBV11-2 with TRBJ2-1; no reliable D call. Trimming pared 0 bases from V and 9 bases from J, leaving 12 bases between. This CDR3 contains 14 residues. CDR1 SGHAT and CDR2 FQNNGV come from the germline V gene. The CDR3 region has the DNA TGTGCCAGCAGCTTAGATCCGGGTGTTACTGAGCAGTTCTTC. It encodes CASSLDPGVTEQFF.

The V and J genes are TRBV24-1 and TRBJ2-7, with D possibly matching TRBD1 (7 bases). The CDR3 is 15 amino acids. V was trimmed by 4 bases and J by 4 bases, leaving 16 bases between them. Germline V gene data show CDR1 as KGHDR and CDR2 as SFDVKD. CDR3 loop: CATSDGGRGRYEQYF. CDR3 in DNA: TGTGCCACCAGTGACGGGGGTAGGGGGCGTTACGAGCAGTACTTC.

The chain is built from TRBV9 and TRBJ2-1; TRBD1 is a possible D gene (5 bases). The germline V and J ends were trimmed by 0 bases and 4 bases, with 11 bases remaining between them. Per the germline V gene, CDR1 is SGDLS and CDR2 is YYNGEE. The CDR3 consists of 15 residues. The CDR3 DNA reads TGTGCCAGCAGCGTAGAGGGGTCTACTTACAATGAGCAGTTCTTC. Translation gives CASSVEGSTYNEQFF.

This CDR3 reads CASRVGGNYGYTF. In nucleotides, the CDR3 is TGTGCCAGTAGGGTAGGGGGCAACTATGGCTACACCTTC. The chain carries TRBV19 and TRBJ1-2; 7 nucleotides align to TRBD1. This CDR3 has 13 amino acids. The germline CDR1 and CDR2 sequences are LNHDA and SQIVND (reference sequence). V gave up 6 bases and J gave up 2 bases; unmatched junction bases: 3.

The chain is built from TRBV6-2 or TRBV6-3 and TRBJ1-5; a possible D gene is TRBD1 (6 bases). CDR3 length: 14 amino acids. Germline V gives CDR1 MNHEY, CDR2 SVGEGT. Trimming stripped 6 bases from V and 1 base from J, with 10 bases between. The CDR3 nucleotides are TGTGCCAGCAGCAGCGGACAGAGCAATCAGCCCCAGCATTTT. It translates to CASSSGQSNQPQHF.

This clone occurred a few times. The CDR3 DNA follows: TGTGCCAGCTCACCCCAGAACACTGAAGCTTTCTTT. Translating gives CASSPQNTEAFF. The rearrangement uses TRBV18 and TRBJ1-1; D gene unclear. The CDR3 sequence is 12 residues long. Germline V gene lookup returns CDR1 KGHSH and CDR2 LQKENI. Trimming pared 3 bases from V and 1 base from J, leaving 3 bases between.

The chain carries TRBV19 and TRBJ2-1; 7 bases are a match to TRBD1. Trimming removed 0 bases from V and 4 bases from J; junction bases left unmatched: 6. Germline-derived CDR1 and CDR2 are LNHDA and SQIVND (reference sequence). This CDR3 region has 16 residues. The CDR3 reads CASSIEPQGSYNEQFF. The CDR3 DNA reads TGTGCCAGTAGTATAGAGCCACAGGGGTCATACAATGAGCAGTTCTTC.

The chain employs TRBV7-2 and TRBJ2-2; D perhaps matches TRBD1 (6 bases). V lost 5 bases, J lost 8 bases, and 15 bases lay in between. This CDR3 has 14 residues. In germline, CDR1 is SGHTA, CDR2 FQGNSA. This CDR3 reads CASSQQGPRGELFF. The CDR3 nucleotides read TGTGCCAGCAGCCAGCAGGGGCCCCGAGGGGAGCTGTTTTTT.

The chain carries TRBV5-5 and TRBJ2-7; TRBD1 aligns across 8 bases. This CDR3 contains 16 residues. After removal of 2 bases from V and 3 bases from J, the junction contained 10 bases not matched to a gene. Germline V gene sequence: CDR1 SGHKS, CDR2 YYEKEE (reference sequence). The CDR3 reads CASSLQEGTGNYEQYF. CDR3 DNA sequence: TGTGCCAGCAGCTTACAGGAAGGGACAGGAAACTACGAGCAGTACTTC. Full variable domain (outside the CDR3, taken from reference TRBV5-5 and TRBJ2-7): DAGVTQSPTHLIKTRGQQVTLRCSPISGHKSVSWYQQVLGQGPQFIFQYYEKEERGRGNFPDRFSARQFPNYSSELNVNALLLGDSALYLCASSLQEGTGNYEQYFGPGTRLTVT.

The chain carries TRBV9 and TRBJ2-5, with TRBD2 matching 7 bases. Trimming removed 0 bases from V and 5 bases from J; junction bases left unmatched: 4. The germline V gene encodes CDR1 SGDLS and CDR2 YYNGEE. The CDR3 runs 14 residues. In nucleotides, the CDR3 is TGTGCCAGCAGCGTAGGTCTCGGGGGGGAGACCCAGTACTTC. Its translation is CASSVGLGGETQYF.

The chain carries TRBV19 and TRBJ2-5; 11 bases align to TRBD2. Germline V gene data show CDR1 as LNHDA and CDR2 as SQIVND (reference sequence). The V gene end was trimmed by 6 bases and the J gene end by 5 bases; junction bases not matched to a gene: 2. The CDR3 is made up of 13 amino acids. The CDR3: CASRASGRETQYF. The CDR3, as DNA: TGTGCCAGTAGGGCTAGCGGGAGGGAGACCCAGTACTTC.